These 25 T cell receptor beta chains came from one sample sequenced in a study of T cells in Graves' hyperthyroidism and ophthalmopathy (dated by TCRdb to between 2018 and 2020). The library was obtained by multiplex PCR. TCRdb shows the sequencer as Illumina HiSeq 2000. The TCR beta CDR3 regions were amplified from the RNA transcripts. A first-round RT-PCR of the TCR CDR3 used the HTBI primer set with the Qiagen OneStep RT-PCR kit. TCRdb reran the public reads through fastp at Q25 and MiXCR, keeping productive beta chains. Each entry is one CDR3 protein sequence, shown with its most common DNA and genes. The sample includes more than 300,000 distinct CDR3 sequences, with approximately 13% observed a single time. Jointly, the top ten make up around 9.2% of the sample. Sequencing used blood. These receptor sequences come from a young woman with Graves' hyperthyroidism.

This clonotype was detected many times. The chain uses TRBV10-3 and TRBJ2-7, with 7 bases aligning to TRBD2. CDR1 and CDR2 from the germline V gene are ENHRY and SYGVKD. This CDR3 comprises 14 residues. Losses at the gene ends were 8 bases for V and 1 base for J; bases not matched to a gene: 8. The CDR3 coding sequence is TGTGCCATCGGGGGAGGGATCCGTTCCTACGAGCAGTACTTC. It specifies CAIGGGIRSYEQYF.

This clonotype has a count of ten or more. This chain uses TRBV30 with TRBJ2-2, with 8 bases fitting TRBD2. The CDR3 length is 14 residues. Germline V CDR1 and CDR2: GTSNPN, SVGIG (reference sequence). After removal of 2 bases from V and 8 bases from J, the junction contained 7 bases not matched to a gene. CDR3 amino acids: CAWSWTSPSGELFF. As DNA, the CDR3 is TGTGCCTGGAGTTGGACTAGCCCGAGTGGGGAGCTGTTTTTT.

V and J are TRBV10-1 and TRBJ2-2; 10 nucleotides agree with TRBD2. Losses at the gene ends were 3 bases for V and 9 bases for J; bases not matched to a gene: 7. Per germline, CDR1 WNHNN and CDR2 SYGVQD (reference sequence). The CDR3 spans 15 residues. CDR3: CASSDPLAGHRELFF. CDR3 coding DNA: TGCGCCAGCAGTGACCCACTAGCGGGGCACCGGGAGCTGTTTTTT.

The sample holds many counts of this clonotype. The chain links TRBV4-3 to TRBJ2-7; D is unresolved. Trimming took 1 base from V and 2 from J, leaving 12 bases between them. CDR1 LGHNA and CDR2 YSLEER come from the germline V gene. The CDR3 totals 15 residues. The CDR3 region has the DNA TGCGCCAGCAGCCAAGGTGCCCAGAATCCCTACGAGCAGTACTTC. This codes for CASSQGAQNPYEQYF.

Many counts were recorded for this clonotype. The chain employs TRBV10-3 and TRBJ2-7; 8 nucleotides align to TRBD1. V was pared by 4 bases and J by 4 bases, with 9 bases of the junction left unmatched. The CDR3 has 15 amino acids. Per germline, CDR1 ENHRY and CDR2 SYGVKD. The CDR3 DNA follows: TGTGCCATCAGTGGGAACCCGACAGGGGTGTACGAGCAGTACTTC. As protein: CAISGNPTGVYEQYF.

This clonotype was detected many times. The CDR3 loop is CASSAVTGTTYNEQFF. In DNA, the CDR3 is TGTGCCAGCAGCGCTGTAACGGGAACGACATACAATGAGCAGTTCTTC. The rearrangement uses TRBV7-3 and TRBJ2-1; tentatively, D is TRBD2 (5 bases). The CDR3 sequence is 16 residues long. V was shortened by 5 bases and J by 4 bases, with 18 bases between the two germline ends. Germline assignment: CDR1 SGHTA and CDR2 FQGTGA.

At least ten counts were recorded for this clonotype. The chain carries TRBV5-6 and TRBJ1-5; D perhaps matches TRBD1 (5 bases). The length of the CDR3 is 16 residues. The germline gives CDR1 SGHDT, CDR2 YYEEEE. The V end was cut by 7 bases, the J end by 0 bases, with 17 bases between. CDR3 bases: TGTGCCAGCCACAGCACGGGGGTCTATAGCAATCAGCCCCAGCATTTT. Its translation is CASHSTGVYSNQPQHF.

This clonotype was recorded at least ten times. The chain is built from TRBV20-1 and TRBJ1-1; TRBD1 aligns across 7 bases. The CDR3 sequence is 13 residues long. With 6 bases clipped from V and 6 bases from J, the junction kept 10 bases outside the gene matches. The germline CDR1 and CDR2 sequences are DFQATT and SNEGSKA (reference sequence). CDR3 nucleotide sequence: TGCAGTGCGACTCGACAGGGAATGGCTGAAGCTTTCTTT. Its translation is CSATRQGMAEAFF.

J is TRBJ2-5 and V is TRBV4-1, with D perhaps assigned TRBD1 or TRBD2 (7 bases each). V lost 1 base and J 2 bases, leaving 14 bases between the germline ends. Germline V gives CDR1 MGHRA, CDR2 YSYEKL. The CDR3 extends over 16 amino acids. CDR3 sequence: CASSQATGTIQETQYF. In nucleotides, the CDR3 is TGCGCCAGCAGCCAAGCGACAGGGACTATACAAGAGACCCAGTACTTC.

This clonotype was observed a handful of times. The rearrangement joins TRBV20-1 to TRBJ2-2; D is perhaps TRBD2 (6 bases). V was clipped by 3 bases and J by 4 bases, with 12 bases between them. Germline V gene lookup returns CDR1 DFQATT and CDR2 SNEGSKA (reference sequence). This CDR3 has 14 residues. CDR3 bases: TGCAGTGCTAGGTGGGAGGTGGGCACCGGGGAGCTGTTTTTT. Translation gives CSARWEVGTGELFF.

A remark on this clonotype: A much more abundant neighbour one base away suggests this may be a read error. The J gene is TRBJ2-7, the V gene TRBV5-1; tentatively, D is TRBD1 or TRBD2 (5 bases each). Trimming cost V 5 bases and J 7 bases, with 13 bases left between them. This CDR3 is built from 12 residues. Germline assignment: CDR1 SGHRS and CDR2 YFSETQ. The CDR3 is CASRRAGSEQYF. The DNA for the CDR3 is TGCGCCAGCAGACGGGCAGGGAGTGAGCAGTACTTC.

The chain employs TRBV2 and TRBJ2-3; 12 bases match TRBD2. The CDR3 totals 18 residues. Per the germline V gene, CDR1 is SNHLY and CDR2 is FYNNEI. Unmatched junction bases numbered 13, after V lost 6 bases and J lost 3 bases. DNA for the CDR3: TGTGCCAGCAGGACTAACGTTTGGACTAGCGGGGAAACAGATACGCAGTATTTT. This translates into CASRTNVWTSGETDTQYF.

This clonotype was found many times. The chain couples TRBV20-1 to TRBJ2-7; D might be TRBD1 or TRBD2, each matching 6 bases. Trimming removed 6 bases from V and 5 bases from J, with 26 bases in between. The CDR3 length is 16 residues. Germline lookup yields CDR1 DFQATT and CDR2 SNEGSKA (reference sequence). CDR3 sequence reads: CSAKRGASGPRDEQYF. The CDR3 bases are TGCAGTGCCAAGAGGGGGGCGAGTGGACCCAGGGACGAGCAGTACTTC.

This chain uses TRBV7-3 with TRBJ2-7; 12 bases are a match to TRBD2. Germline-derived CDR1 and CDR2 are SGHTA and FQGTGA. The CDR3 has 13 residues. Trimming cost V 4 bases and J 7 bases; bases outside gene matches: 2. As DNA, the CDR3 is TGTGCCAGCAGCTCTAGCGGGGGGGCGGAGCAGTACTTC. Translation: CASSSSGGAEQYF.

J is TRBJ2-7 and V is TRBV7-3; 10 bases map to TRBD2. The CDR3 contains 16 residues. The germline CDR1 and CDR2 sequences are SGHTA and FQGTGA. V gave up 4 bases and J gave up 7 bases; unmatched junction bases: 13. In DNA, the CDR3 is TGTGCCAGCAGCTCCTCCCCAGCGGGAGGGCCAGATGAGCAGTACTTC. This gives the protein CASSSSPAGGPDEQYF.

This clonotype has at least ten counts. CDR3 loop: CASSWTSGPQETQYF. The CDR3 coding sequence is TGTGCCAGCAGTTGGACTAGCGGACCCCAAGAGACCCAGTACTTC. The rearrangement joins TRBV12-3 or TRBV12-4 to TRBJ2-5, with TRBD2 matching over 10 bases. V gave up 4 bases and J gave up 1 base; unmatched junction bases: 3. CDR3 length equals 15 residues.

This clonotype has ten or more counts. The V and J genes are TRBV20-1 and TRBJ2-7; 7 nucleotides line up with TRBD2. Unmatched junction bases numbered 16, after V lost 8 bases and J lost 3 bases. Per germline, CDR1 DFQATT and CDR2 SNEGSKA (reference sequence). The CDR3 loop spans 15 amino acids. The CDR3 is CSTSPGGVGIYEQYF. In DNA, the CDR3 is TGCAGTACCTCCCCGGGGGGAGTCGGGATCTACGAGCAGTACTTC.

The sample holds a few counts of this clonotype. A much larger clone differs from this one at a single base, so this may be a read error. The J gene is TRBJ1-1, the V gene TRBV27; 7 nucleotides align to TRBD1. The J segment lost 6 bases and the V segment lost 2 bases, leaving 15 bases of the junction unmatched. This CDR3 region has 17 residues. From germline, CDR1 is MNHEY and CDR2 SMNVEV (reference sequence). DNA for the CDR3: TGTGCCAGCAGTTTAAGTACTTGGACAGGCCGAGGGGCTGAAGCTTTCTTT. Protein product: CASSLSTWTGRGAEAFF.

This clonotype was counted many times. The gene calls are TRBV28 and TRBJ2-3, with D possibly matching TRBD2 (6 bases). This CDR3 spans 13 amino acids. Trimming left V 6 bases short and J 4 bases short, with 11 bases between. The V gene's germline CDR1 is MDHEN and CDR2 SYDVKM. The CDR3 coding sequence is TGTGCCAGCAGGCGGGGCAGCTCAGATACGCAGTATTTT. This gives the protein CASRRGSSDTQYF.

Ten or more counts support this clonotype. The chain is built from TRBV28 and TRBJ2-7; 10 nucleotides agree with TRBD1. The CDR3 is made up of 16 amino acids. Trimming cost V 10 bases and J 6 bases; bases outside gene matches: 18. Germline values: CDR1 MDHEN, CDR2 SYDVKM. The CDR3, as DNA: TGTGCCACCCAATCCTCCGGGACAGGGGTATTCGGCGAGCAGTACTTC. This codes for CATQSSGTGVFGEQYF.

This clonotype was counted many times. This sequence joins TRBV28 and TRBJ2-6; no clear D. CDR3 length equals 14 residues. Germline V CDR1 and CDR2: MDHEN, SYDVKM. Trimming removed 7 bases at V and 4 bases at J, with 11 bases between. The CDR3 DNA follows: TGTGCCAGCACCCGGTCGCGGGGGGCCAACGTCCTGACTTTC. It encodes CASTRSRGANVLTF.

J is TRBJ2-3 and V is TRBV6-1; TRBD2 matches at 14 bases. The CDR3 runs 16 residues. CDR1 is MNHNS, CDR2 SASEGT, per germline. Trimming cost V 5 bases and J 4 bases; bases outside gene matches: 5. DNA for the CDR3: TGTGCCAGCAGTCGACTAGCGGGGGGGCCCTCAGATACGCAGTATTTT. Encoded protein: CASSRLAGGPSDTQYF.

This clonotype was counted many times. The CDR3 bases are TGTGCCAGCAGTTACTCCAGACAGTCCTACGAGCAGTACTTC. Amino acids: CASSYSRQSYEQYF. The rearrangement uses TRBV6-1 and TRBJ2-7; perhaps TRBD1 as D (5 bases). CDR1 and CDR2 from the germline V gene are MNHNS and SASEGT. CDR3 length: 14 amino acids. V was pared by 5 bases and J by 1 base, with 12 bases between.

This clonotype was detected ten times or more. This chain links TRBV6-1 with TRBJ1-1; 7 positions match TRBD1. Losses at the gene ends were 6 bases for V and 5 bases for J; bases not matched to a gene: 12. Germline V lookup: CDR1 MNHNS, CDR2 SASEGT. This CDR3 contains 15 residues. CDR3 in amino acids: CASRAGGAYGTEAFF. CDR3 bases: TGTGCCAGCAGGGCAGGGGGAGCCTATGGGACTGAAGCTTTCTTT.

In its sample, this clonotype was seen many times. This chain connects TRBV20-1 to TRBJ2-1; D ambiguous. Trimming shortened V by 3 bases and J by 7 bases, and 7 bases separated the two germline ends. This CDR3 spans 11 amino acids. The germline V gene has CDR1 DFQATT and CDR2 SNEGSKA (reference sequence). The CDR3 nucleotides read TGCAGTGCTAGCCCCGCAAATGAGCAGTTCTTC. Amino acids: CSASPANEQFF.